This record concerns one T cell receptor beta chain sequence. The entry originates in a study of cytomegalovirus exposure and HLA in healthy donors. In the PCR, 60 Vbeta and 13 Jbeta primers were used. This table comes from immunoSEQ multiplex PCR, and its TCRdb copy is limited to in-frame clones, with some not included. The table includes about 140,000 clones, approximately 82% detected once. Germline-derived CDR1 and CDR2 are MNHNS and SASEGT. CDR3 length equals 14 residues. With 7 bases removed from V and 5 bases from J, the gap between germline ends came to 17 bases. Sample: PBMCs. The clonotype comes from a man in his thirties or forties in good health and CMV-seropositive. The rearrangement joins TRBV6-1 to TRBJ1-1, with a weak D call TRBD1 (6 bases). The CDR3 here is CASTPGQSRTEAFF. The CDR3 DNA sequence: TGTGCCAGCACCCCAGGACAGTCCCGAACTGAAGCTTTCTTT.